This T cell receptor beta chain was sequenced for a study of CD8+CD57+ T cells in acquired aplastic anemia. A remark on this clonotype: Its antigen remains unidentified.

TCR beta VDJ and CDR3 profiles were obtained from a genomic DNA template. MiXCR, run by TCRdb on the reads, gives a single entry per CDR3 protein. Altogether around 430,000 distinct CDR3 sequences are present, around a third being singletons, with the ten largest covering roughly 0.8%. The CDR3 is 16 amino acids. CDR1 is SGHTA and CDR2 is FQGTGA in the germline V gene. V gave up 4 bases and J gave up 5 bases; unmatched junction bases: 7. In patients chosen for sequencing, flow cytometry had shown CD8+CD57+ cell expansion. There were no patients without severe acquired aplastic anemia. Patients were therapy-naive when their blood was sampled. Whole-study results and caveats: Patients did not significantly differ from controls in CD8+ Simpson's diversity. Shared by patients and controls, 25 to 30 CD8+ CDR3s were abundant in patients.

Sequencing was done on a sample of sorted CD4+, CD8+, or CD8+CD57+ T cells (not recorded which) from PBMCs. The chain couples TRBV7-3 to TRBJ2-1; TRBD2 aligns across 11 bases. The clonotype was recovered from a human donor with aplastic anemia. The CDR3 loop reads CASSWVAGGLDNEQFF. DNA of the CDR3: TGTGCCAGCAGCTGGGTAGCGGGGGGGCTAGACAATGAGCAGTTCTTC.